The next 10 T cell receptor beta chains were all read from a single sample in a study of blood T cell repertoires in COVID-19. Sequenced by immunoSEQ multiplex PCR; TCRdb stores in-frame clones only, minus some. Of under 450,000 clones listed, 75% to 90% are singletons. Sequencing was done on a sample of peripheral blood. The origin of the receptors is a woman aged 40 to 50 with COVID-19, enrolled during active disease.

This clone appeared once. The junction differs from germline at one of its ends, possibly a read error. The chain couples TRBV25-1 to TRBJ2-1; maybe TRBD1 (5 bases). The length of the CDR3 is 12 residues. In germline, CDR1 is MGHDK, CDR2 SYGVNS. CDR3 sequence (DNA): TGTGCCAGCAGTGACCCGACAGAGCCCCAGCTCTTC. It specifies CASSDPTEPQLF.

This sequence joins TRBV18 and TRBJ2-1; tentative D call: TRBD2 (6 bases). The germline V gene encodes CDR1 KGHSH and CDR2 LQKENI. The V end lost 2 bases, the J end lost 7 bases, and 18 bases lay between the germline ends. The CDR3 sequence is 16 residues long. The CDR3 loop is CASSPSGLPSRNEQFF. CDR3 DNA: TGTGCCAGCTCACCATCGGGACTGCCTAGCAGAAATGAGCAGTTCTTC.

J is TRBJ1-5 and V is TRBV4-3; possible D gene TRBD1, 5 bases. CDR1 LGHNA and CDR2 YSLEER come from the germline V gene. CDR3 length: 15 amino acids. The V and J ends lost 4 bases and 7 bases respectively, with 17 bases between them. The CDR3 region is CASSLRWGGDQPQHF. CDR3 DNA: TGCGCCAGCAGCCTAAGATGGGGAGGGGACCAGCCCCAGCATTTT.

The J gene is TRBJ1-6, the V gene TRBV7-6; D unresolved. CDR3 length: 16 residues. Germline CDR1 SGHVS, CDR2 FNYEAQ. Trimming cost V 0 bases and J 0 bases, with 6 bases left between them. The CDR3 DNA is TGTGCCAGCAGCTTAGCAGTTAGCTCCTATAATTCACCCCTCCACTTT. Protein product: CASSLAVSSYNSPLHF.

This chain connects TRBV30 to TRBJ1-6, with D unclear. CDR3 length: 13 amino acids. V was shortened by 3 bases and J by 7 bases, with 10 bases between the two germline ends. CDR1 GTSNPN and CDR2 SVGIG come from the germline V gene (reference sequence). CDR3 nucleotides: TGTGCCTGGAGAGGCAGCGGAAATTCACCCCTCCACTTT. Its translation is CAWRGSGNSPLHF.

The chain carries TRBV28 and TRBJ2-1; 9 bases fit TRBD2. The germline CDR1 and CDR2 sequences are MDHEN and SYDVKM. Trimming removed 6 bases from V and 4 bases from J; junction bases left unmatched: 22. The length of the CDR3 is 20 residues. CDR3 residues: CASSFPGGRGGPPTYNEQFF. The DNA for the CDR3 is TGTGCCAGCAGCTTCCCCGGGGGGCGGGGGGGCCCCCCTACTTACAATGAGCAGTTCTTC.

CDR3 sequence (DNA): TGTGCCAGCAGACAGTTAAACTATGGCTACACCTTC. Translating gives CASRQLNYGYTF. The chain employs TRBV28 and TRBJ1-2; D remains unclear. The CDR3 is 12 residues long. Germline V gene data show CDR1 as MDHEN and CDR2 as SYDVKM. V gave up 6 bases and J gave up 2 bases, with 7 bases separating them.

The chain employs TRBV28 and TRBJ2-7; 7 positions agree with TRBD2. Per the germline V gene, CDR1 is MDHEN and CDR2 is SYDVKM. The CDR3 loop spans 18 amino acids. V trimming: 3 bases; J trimming: 2 bases; junction bases outside the gene matches: 16. The CDR3 nucleotides read TGTGCCAGCAGTTTTCCCGACGGGCGGGGGAAAACTACCTACGAGCAGTACTTC. Its protein product is CASSFPDGRGKTTYEQYF. The whole variable domain, remainder taken from reference TRBV28 and TRBJ2-7, is DVKVTQSSRYLVKRTGEKVFLECVQDMDHENMFWYRQDPGLGLRLIYFSYDVKMKEKGDIPEGYSVSREKKERFSLILESASTNQTSMYLCASSFPDGRGKTTYEQYFGPGTRLTVT.

The V and J genes are TRBV11-2 and TRBJ1-6; TRBD1 matches 7 bases. The length of the CDR3 is 15 residues. Trimming took 1 base from V and 7 from J; bases not matched to a gene: 4. Germline values: CDR1 SGHAT, CDR2 FQNNGV. The CDR3 region is CASSLAGQLNSPLHF. The CDR3 region has the DNA TGTGCCAGCAGCTTAGCGGGACAGTTAAATTCACCCCTCCACTTT.

The rearrangement links TRBV20-1 to TRBJ1-1, with D possibly matching TRBD1 (5 bases). Trimming left V 6 bases short and J 6 bases short, with 11 bases between. This CDR3 has 11 amino acids. Germline CDR1 is DFQATT and CDR2 is SNEGSKA (reference sequence). CDR3 residues: CSARRASEAFF. The CDR3 region has the DNA TGCAGTGCCCGCAGGGCTTCTGAAGCTTTCTTT.